Listed below are T cell receptor beta chains from one sample, sequenced in a study of T cell responses to AZD1222 COVID-19 vaccine. Here immunoSEQ multiplex PCR was the method, and the copy in TCRdb shows in-frame clones only, minus some. The table lists over 95,000 clones, just under 90% of them singletons. Source: peripheral blood, taken on day 0 of AZD1222 vaccination. Receptor source: an adult in good health. Both conserved end residues are part of each CDR3. The D gene is left open where the match is weak. Clone size is stated in some rows and not others, as once, few, many or a class when expanded.

v_gene	d_gene	j_gene	abundance	CDR3nt	CDR3aa
TRBV6-2/TRBV6-3	-	TRBJ2-5	-	TGTGCCAGCAGTTATTTAGCGTTAGAGACCCAGTACTTC	CASSYLALETQYF
TRBV28	-	TRBJ1-6	-	TGTGCCAGCAGGGCAACAGCGTATAATTCACCCCTCCACTTT	CASRATAYNSPLHF
TRBV7-9	-	TRBJ2-1	-	TGTGCCAGCAGGCTATTATCCTCCGGGGGATCGGAGCAGTTCTTC	CASRLLSSGGSEQFF
TRBV30	TRBD1	TRBJ2-7	-	TGTGCCTGGGCTGGACAGGTCTACGAGCAGTACTTC	CAWAGQVYEQYF
TRBV7-2	TRBD2	TRBJ2-2	-	TGTGCCAGCAGCTCGGGACTACGCAACACCGGGGAGCTGTTTTTT	CASSSGLRNTGELFF
TRBV12-3/TRBV12-4	TRBD1	TRBJ2-5	-	TGTGCCAGCAACAGGGGACAAGAGACCCAGTACTTC	CASNRGQETQYF
TRBV21-1	-	TRBJ1-5	-	TGTGCCAGCAGCAGGACGGACAGGAAGTATCAGCCCCAGCATTTT	CASSRTDRKYQPQHF
TRBV7-8	TRBD1	TRBJ2-7	-	TGTGCCAGCAGCCTCACCCCGGGACAGGGGAACAAAAAATCCTACGAGCAGTACTTC	CASSLTPGQGNKKSYEQYF
TRBV5-4	-	TRBJ1-1	once	TGTGCCAGCAGTTTCGGGGGGGGTGACACTGAAGCTTTCTTT	CASSFGGGDTEAFF
TRBV5-4	-	TRBJ2-5	-	TGTGCCAGCAGCATTACAGGGGAGGAGAGCCAGTACTTC	CASSITGEESQYF
TRBV7-9	-	TRBJ1-2	-	TGTGCCAGCAGCTTAGAGAGATCGGGCTACACCTTC	CASSLERSGYTF
TRBV6-5	TRBD1	TRBJ1-5	-	TGTGCCAGCAGTCCCCAGCCGACAGGGGCTCAGCCCCAGCATTTT	CASSPQPTGAQPQHF
TRBV7-6	TRBD2	TRBJ2-2	-	TGTGCCAGCCGGACTAGCGAAAACACCGGGGAGCTGTTTTTT	CASRTSENTGELFF
TRBV3-1/TRBV3-2	-	TRBJ1-1	-	TGTGCCAGCAGCCTCGGGACCCACACTGAAGCTTTCTTT	CASSLGTHTEAFF
TRBV28	-	TRBJ1-3	-	TGTGCCAGCAAATCGAGGACATTTCGGGTATATTTT	CASKSRTFRVYF
TRBV27	TRBD2	TRBJ2-2	medium-sized	TGTGCCAGCACCGTTAGCGGGCTGGGGACCGGGGAGCTGTTTTTT	CASTVSGLGTGELFF
TRBV27	-	TRBJ1-5	-	TGTGCCAGCAGCTCAATAGGGGACGGAAGCAATCAGCCCCAGCATTTT	CASSSIGDGSNQPQHF
TRBV7-9	-	TRBJ2-2	-	TGTGCCAGCAGCTTAATAACGAGTAACACCGGGGAGCTGTTTTTT	CASSLITSNTGELFF
TRBV10-3	TRBD1	TRBJ1-5	-	TGTGCCATCAGCGCCGGGACAGGTTTAAATCAGCCCCAGCATTTT	CAISAGTGLNQPQHF
TRBV7-9	-	TRBJ1-2	-	TGTGCCAGCAGCCCCGACGGGGGGCAGAGCTATGGCTACACCTTC	CASSPDGGQSYGYTF
TRBV7-9	-	TRBJ2-1	-	TGTGCCGTCGAAGTGGGGTACAATGAGCAGTTCTTC	CAVEVGYNEQFF
TRBV19	-	TRBJ2-3	-	TGTGCCAGTACGGGAACTCCGGGCTCGGGTACGCAGTATTTT	CASTGTPGSGTQYF
TRBV5-1	-	TRBJ1-1	-	TGCGCCAGCAAAGGTTCGTCAGGTAGGTTGGGCACTGAAGCTTTCTTT	CASKGSSGRLGTEAFF
TRBV6-5	-	TRBJ1-2	-	TGTGCCAGCATGACTGCTTATGGCTACACCTTC	CASMTAYGYTF
TRBV28	-	TRBJ1-2	-	TGTGCCAGCAGTTTCCCGCCCGCCGGGAGCGGCTACACCTTC	CASSFPPAGSGYTF
TRBV18	-	TRBJ1-1	-	TGTGCCAGCTCACCGGCAGGGACTTGGACTGAAGCTTTCTTT	CASSPAGTWTEAFF
TRBV5-1	TRBD1	TRBJ2-6	-	TGCGCCAGCAGCTTGGCGGCCAGGGGGCTGGCTGGGGCCAACGTCCTGACTTTC	CASSLAARGLAGANVLTF
TRBV2	-	TRBJ2-7	few	TGTGCCAGCAGTGAAATACTAGTTTCGAACGAGCAGTACTTC	CASSEILVSNEQYF
TRBV7-2	TRBD2	TRBJ2-1	-	TGTGCCAGCAGCTCTCGGGGACTAGCGGGAGTGTCCAATGAGCAGTTCTTC	CASSSRGLAGVSNEQFF
TRBV18	-	TRBJ1-2	-	TGTGCCAGCTCACCGGCAGGGGTGGAGGGCTACACCTTC	CASSPAGVEGYTF
TRBV4-2	TRBD1	TRBJ1-4	-	TGTGCCAGCAGCCAAGAGGCACAGGGGGATGAAAAACTGTTTTTT	CASSQEAQGDEKLFF
TRBV5-1	TRBD1	TRBJ2-5	few	TGCGCCAGCAGTCCTGGGGGGACAGGGATGGAGACCCAGTACTTC	CASSPGGTGMETQYF
TRBV5-4	TRBD2	TRBJ2-7	once	TGTGCCAGCAGCCTAGCGGGAGGGCCCCACGAGCAGTACTTC	CASSLAGGPHEQYF
TRBV9	TRBD2	TRBJ2-1	-	TGTGCCAGCAGCGTATTTCCTAGCGGGAGCTCCTACAATGAGCAGTTCTTC	CASSVFPSGSSYNEQFF
TRBV11-2	-	TRBJ1-2	-	TGTGCCAGCAGCTTTGGACAGATTAATGGCTACACCTTC	CASSFGQINGYTF
TRBV18	-	TRBJ2-7	-	TGTGCCAGCTCACCACGGGACCCGGGGTCCTACGAGCAGTACTTC	CASSPRDPGSYEQYF
TRBV9	-	TRBJ2-5	-	TGTGCCAGCAGCCCCTGGGACGGCCTGGGAGAGACCCAGTACTTC	CASSPWDGLGETQYF
TRBV6-1	TRBD2	TRBJ2-7	few	TGTGCCAGCAGTGAAAACCTAGCGGGAGCCTACGAGCAGTACTTC	CASSENLAGAYEQYF
TRBV5-1	-	TRBJ2-3	-	TGCGCCAGCGGGTCGGACAGTTCTAGCACAGATACGCAGTATTTT	CASGSDSSSTDTQYF
TRBV3-1/TRBV3-2	-	TRBJ1-1	-	TGTGCCAGCAGAAAGCGGGGGGACACTGAAGCTTTCTTT	CASRKRGDTEAFF
TRBV6-5	-	TRBJ1-1	-	TGTGCCAGCAGAGCAGTTTCATGGAACACTGAAGCTTTCTTT	CASRAVSWNTEAFF
TRBV27	TRBD2	TRBJ2-2	-	TGTGCCAGCAGTCCGTTTGGGACTAGCGGGGCAAACACCGGGGAGCTGTTTTTT	CASSPFGTSGANTGELFF
TRBV19	TRBD1	TRBJ1-6	-	TGTGCCGCAGGCGCCGGGACAGGGTATTCACCCCTCCACTTT	CAAGAGTGYSPLHF
TRBV9	-	TRBJ2-2	-	TGTGCCAGCAGCGTAGAAGGAGGGAAGTACACCGGGGAGCTGTTTTTT	CASSVEGGKYTGELFF
TRBV3-1/TRBV3-2	-	TRBJ1-1	-	TGTGCCAGCAGCCAAGAATACGTCGGAGCTTTCTTT	CASSQEYVGAFF
TRBV28	TRBD2	TRBJ2-5	-	TGTGCCAGCAGTTTTAGGACTAGCGGGAGGGGGGAGACCCAGTACTTC	CASSFRTSGRGETQYF
TRBV7-8	-	TRBJ2-7	-	TGTGCCAGCAGCTTAAGGACAGACTACGAGCAGTACTTC	CASSLRTDYEQYF
TRBV5-1	TRBD2	TRBJ2-7	-	TGCGCCAGCAGCTTGGGAACTAACGGGAGGTCCCACGAGCAGTACTTC	CASSLGTNGRSHEQYF
TRBV3-1/TRBV3-2	TRBD2	TRBJ2-7	-	TGTGCCAGCAGCCAAGATCGAGCGGGGGAGCAGTACTTC	CASSQDRAGEQYF
TRBV3-1/TRBV3-2	TRBD1	TRBJ2-1	-	TGTGCCAGCAGTGACAGGGGGAACAGACACAATGAGCAGTTCTTC	CASSDRGNRHNEQFF